A selection of T cell receptor beta chains follows, all from one sample in a study of human CD8 memory T cell subsets. TCRdb reworked the 5' RACE reads into one entry per CDR3 protein, no DNA. Found here are under 11,000 distinct CDR3 sequences; the top ten clones hold 20%. The material sequenced was CD8+ T cells from PBMCs. The receptors shown here come from a human donor in good health. Both conserved end residues are part of each CDR3. Only some rows state a clone size, as once, few, many or a class for expanded clones.

CDR3 length	V gene	J gene	clone size	CDR3 protein
16	TRBV4-1	TRBJ1-1	NA	CASSQGSTVGNTEAFF
13	TRBV29-1	TRBJ1-1	NA	CSVGTGLITEAFF
16	TRBV7-9	TRBJ1-3	medium-sized	CASSSPRSGNGNTIYF
13	TRBV5-1	TRBJ2-1	NA	CASSLDSYNEQFF
17	TRBV7-7	TRBJ1-1	NA	CASSQEDRGLLNTEAFF
15	TRBV20-1	TRBJ2-7	NA	CSARDNSGGTYEQYF
15	TRBV7-9	TRBJ2-7	NA	CASSLELQGTYEQYF
14	TRBV6-6	TRBJ2-3	NA	CATLRGDGTDTQYF
15	TRBV11-2	TRBJ1-1	NA	CASSAVAGGFTEAFF
14	TRBV7-2	TRBJ1-2	NA	CASSSWTGGDGYTF